One and the same sample provided the 3 T cell receptor beta chains below, sequenced in a study of blood T cell repertoires in COVID-19. Profiling relied on immunoSEQ multiplex PCR, and the TCRdb table lists in-frame clones only, not all of them. The sample lists 250,000 to 300,000 clones; approximately 90% were seen once. The sample was PBMCs or T cells enriched from blood (not recorded which). The receptors stem from a woman aged 60-75 years in a cohort exposed to, infected with or recovered from COVID-19 (not recorded which).

The rearrangement uses TRBV5-1 and TRBJ2-6; 8 bases fit TRBD1. The ends lost 2 bases at V and 2 bases at J; junction bases unmatched: 0. Germline V lookup: CDR1 SGHRS, CDR2 YFSETQ. This CDR3 spans 15 amino acids. The CDR3 sequence: CASSLQGAGANVLTF. The CDR3 region has the DNA TGCGCCAGCAGCTTACAGGGGGCTGGGGCCAACGTCCTGACTTTC. Variable domain in full (rest from reference TRBV5-1 and TRBJ2-6): KAGVTQTPRYLIKTRGQQVTLSCSPISGHRSVSWYQQTPGQGLQFLFEYFSETQRNKGNFPGRFSGRQFSNSRSEMNVSTLELGDSALYLCASSLQGAGANVLTFGAGSRLTVL.

The DNA of the CDR3 is TGTGCCTGGAGTGTAACCAGAAATCAGCCCCAGCATTTT. Encoded protein: CAWSVTRNQPQHF. The rearrangement joins TRBV30 to TRBJ1-5, with D unresolved. This CDR3 comprises 13 residues. The V gene's germline CDR1 is GTSNPN and CDR2 SVGIG (reference sequence). Trimming took 0 bases from V and 4 from J, leaving 7 bases between them. The entire variable domain, with the rest obtained from reference TRBV30 and TRBJ1-5, is as follows: SQTIHQWPATLVQPVGSPLSLECTVEGTSNPNLYWYRQAAGRGLQLLFYSVGIGQISSEVPQNLSASRPQDRQFILSSKKLLLSDSGFYLCAWSVTRNQPQHFGDGTRLSIL.

This clone was detected only once. V gene TRBV6-1 combines with J gene TRBJ1-4, with a tentative D call TRBD1 (5 bases). Germline loops: CDR1 MNHNS, CDR2 SASEGT. The V end lost 1 base, the J end lost 8 bases, and 17 bases lay between the germline ends. The CDR3 sequence is 16 residues long. The CDR3 region is CASSEVIGAMNEKLFF. The CDR3 coding sequence is TGTGCCAGCAGTGAAGTAATAGGGGCAATGAACGAAAAACTGTTTTTT.